The next 29 T cell receptor beta chains were all read from a single sample in a study of human T cells and chemical hapten exposure. Time point of the sample: patch test 1, 2 weeks after DPC sensitization. Treatment denoted: therapeutic diphenylcyclopropenone sensitization with weekly scalp DPC. TCRdb re-analysed the RACE reads in MiXCR, keeping a single row per CDR3 protein. The sample consists of 340,000 or so distinct CDR3 sequences, around 7% of them appearing once. This material consisted of whole blood, taken in connection with sensitization to the hapten diphenylcyclopropenone (DPC). The receptors stem from a woman aged 18-35 years with alopecia areata. Some clones in this sample may be carry-over from other donors' samples.

This clonotype came up many times. Here the CDR3 reads CASSFSIPTGAGANVLTF. In nucleotides, the CDR3 is TGTGCCAGCAGTTTTTCAATCCCGACAGGGGCTGGGGCCAACGTCCTGACTTTC. The chain couples TRBV12-3 or TRBV12-4 to TRBJ2-6, with 8 positions matching TRBD1. CDR3 length equals 18 residues. V lost 3 bases to trimming and J lost 2 bases; unmatched junction nucleotides: 9.

Many counts were recorded for this clonotype. This chain connects TRBV4-3 to TRBJ2-1, with 8 nucleotides matching TRBD1. Looked up from germline, CDR1 is LGHNA and CDR2 is YSLEER. The CDR3 runs to 15 residues. Losses at the gene ends were 5 bases for V and 4 bases for J; bases not matched to a gene: 7. As DNA, the CDR3 is TGCGCCAGCAGCAAAACCGGGACAGGATACAATGAGCAGTTCTTC. Translated: CASSKTGTGYNEQFF.

This clonotype was seen ten or more times. The rearrangement uses TRBV5-1 and TRBJ2-1, with 12 bases matching TRBD2. From germline, CDR1 is SGHRS and CDR2 YFSETQ. The CDR3 sequence is 21 residues long. With 0 bases clipped from V and 7 bases from J, the junction kept 20 bases outside the gene matches. In DNA, the CDR3 is TGCGCCAGCAGCTTGGCCGGTGGGCCTAGCGGGGGGGCCTTAGTATGGAATGAGCAGTTCTTC. Translated: CASSLAGGPSGGALVWNEQFF. Full variable domain (remainder filled in from reference TRBV5-1 and TRBJ2-1): KAGVTQTPRYLIKTRGQQVTLSCSPISGHRSVSWYQQTPGQGLQFLFEYFSETQRNKGNFPGRFSGRQFSNSRSEMNVSTLELGDSALYLCASSLAGGPSGGALVWNEQFFGPGTRLTVL.

This clonotype was found many times. The chain combines TRBV7-9 with TRBJ1-6; a possible D gene is TRBD1 (5 bases). Trimming removed 0 bases from V and 6 bases from J, with 9 bases in between. This CDR3 region has 15 residues. CDR1 and CDR2 from the germline V gene are SEHNR and FQNEAQ (reference sequence). CDR3 bases: TGTGCCAGCAGCTTAGCGCCGACAGCTAATTCACCCCTCCACTTT. It encodes CASSLAPTANSPLHF.

In this sample, this clonotype turned up many times. The chain is built from TRBV12-3 or TRBV12-4 and TRBJ1-1; D remains ambiguous. Trimming cost V 11 bases and J 6 bases, with 13 bases left between them. This CDR3 has 11 amino acids. The chain's CDR3 is CAGGVASEAFF. The CDR3 nucleotides read TGTGCCGGCGGGGTGGCCTCTGAAGCTTTCTTT.

This clonotype has only a few counts. This chain links TRBV7-8 with TRBJ1-5; no reliable D call. Between the trimmed V and J ends, which lost 5 bases and 8 bases, there was a span of 16 bases. The V gene's germline CDR1 is SGHVS and CDR2 FQNEAQ. The CDR3 consists of 14 residues. CDR3 residues: CASSRGRVNEPQHF. CDR3 nucleotides: TGTGCCAGCAGCCGAGGACGGGTTAATGAGCCCCAGCATTTT.

Many counts were recorded for this clonotype. The genes are TRBV27 and TRBJ1-5; D unresolved. The CDR3 sequence is 14 residues long. Between the trimmed V and J ends, which lost 8 bases and 3 bases, there was a span of 14 bases. Germline assignment: CDR1 MNHEY and CDR2 SMNVEV (reference sequence). DNA for the CDR3: TGTGCCAGCTCTCCTTTGGCGGCCAATCAGCCCCAGCATTTT. Amino acids: CASSPLAANQPQHF.

This clonotype has just a few counts. The gene calls are TRBV2 and TRBJ2-1; D may match TRBD1 or TRBD2 (5 bases each). Germline loops: CDR1 SNHLY, CDR2 FYNNEI. There are 14 residues in the CDR3. V lost 5 bases, J lost 8 bases, and 16 bases lay in between. For the CDR3, the DNA is TGTGCCAGCAGTATAACGGGACCCGCGGATGAGCAGTTCTTC. Translation gives CASSITGPADEQFF.

V gene TRBV5-1 combines with J gene TRBJ1-2; D is unclear. The V and J ends lost 0 bases and 5 bases respectively, with 14 bases between them. CDR1 and CDR2 (germline): SGHRS, YFSETQ. The CDR3 contains 15 residues. The DNA for the CDR3 is TGCGCCAGCAGCTTGGCTTACTCGGGAAATTATGGCTACACCTTC. This sequence encodes CASSLAYSGNYGYTF.

This clonotype was seen a few times. This sequence joins TRBV3-1 and TRBJ2-5; D gene uncertain. V was trimmed by 2 bases and J by 2 bases, leaving 6 bases between them. The CDR3 loop spans 13 amino acids. CDR1 is LGHDT and CDR2 is YNNKEL in the germline V gene (reference sequence). The DNA for the CDR3 is TGTGCCAGCAGCCAAACCGGGCAAGAGACCCAGTACTTC. Protein product: CASSQTGQETQYF.

The rearrangement uses TRBV4-1 and TRBJ1-2; TRBD1 aligns across 8 bases. The V gene's germline CDR1 is MGHRA and CDR2 YSYEKL. Trimming removed 0 bases from V and 5 bases from J; junction bases left unmatched: 2. There are 14 residues in the CDR3. The CDR3 here is CASSQDRGPYGYTF. As DNA, the CDR3 is TGCGCCAGCAGCCAAGACAGGGGGCCGTATGGCTACACCTTC.

This clonotype appeared a few times. This chain joins TRBV27 and TRBJ2-5; 10 positions agree with TRBD2. The CDR3 covers 15 residues. Germline loops: CDR1 MNHEY, CDR2 SMNVEV (reference sequence). V was clipped by 5 bases and J by 5 bases; unmatched bases: 8. The CDR3: CASSQSGGALETQYF. In DNA, the CDR3 is TGTGCCAGCAGTCAGAGCGGGGGGGCTCTGGAGACCCAGTACTTC.

V usage is TRBV10-3 and J usage is TRBJ2-3; D is unclear. The CDR3 spans 14 residues. Trimming pared 6 bases from V and 1 base from J, leaving 11 bases between. CDR1 is ENHRY, CDR2 SYGVKD, per germline. The CDR3, as DNA: TGTGCCATCAGGGAACGGTGGGGCACAGATACGCAGTATTTT. Translated, it gives CAIRERWGTDTQYF.

A few counts support this clonotype. The V and J genes are TRBV18 and TRBJ2-1, with 7 nucleotides matching TRBD2. Germline CDR1 reads KGHSH; CDR2 reads LQKENI. This CDR3 has 12 residues. V was clipped by 6 bases and J by 8 bases; unmatched bases: 4. The CDR3 DNA reads TGTGCCAGCTCGCTGACTAGCTATGAGCAGTTCTTC. Its protein product is CASSLTSYEQFF. Drawing the rest from reference TRBV18 and TRBJ2-1, the complete variable domain is NAGVMQNPRHLVRRRGQEARLRCSPMKGHSHVYWYRQLPEEGLKFMVYLQKENIIDESGMPKERFSAEFPKEGPSILRIQQVVRGDSAAYFCASSLTSYEQFFGPGTRLTVL.

This clonotype has more than one count but fewer than ten. The chain combines TRBV28 with TRBJ2-2; tentative D call: TRBD1 (6 bases). The CDR3 contains 14 residues. V was cut by 6 bases and J by 7 bases, with 15 bases left in between. Per germline, CDR1 MDHEN and CDR2 SYDVKM. The chain's CDR3 is CASRDAGAGGELFF. Here the CDR3 DNA reads TGTGCCAGCAGGGACGCAGGGGCCGGCGGGGAGCTGTTTTTT.

This clonotype was observed many times. The chain couples TRBV6-1 to TRBJ2-3; D may be TRBD2 (6 bases). CDR3 length: 17 residues. V gave up 6 bases and J gave up 3 bases, with 22 bases separating them. Germline V CDR1 and CDR2: MNHNS, SASEGT. The CDR3 here is CASRAGGGGGGTDTQYF. The DNA of the CDR3 is TGTGCCAGCAGAGCAGGTGGTGGGGGAGGAGGGACAGATACGCAGTATTTT.

This clonotype was seen ten or more times. The rearrangement links TRBV10-3 to TRBJ2-3; no definite D call. From germline, CDR1 is ENHRY and CDR2 SYGVKD. The CDR3 sequence is 13 residues long. Trimming shortened V by 0 bases and J by 5 bases, and 6 bases separated the two germline ends. CDR3 amino acids: CAISESERDTQYF. The CDR3 bases are TGTGCCATCAGTGAGTCAGAGCGAGATACGCAGTATTTT.

This clonotype showed up many times. The V gene is TRBV11-3, the J gene TRBJ2-3; 7 bases line up with TRBD1. CDR1 SGHNT and CDR2 YENEEA come from the germline V gene. There are 16 residues in the CDR3. V lost 4 bases, J lost 1 base, and 8 bases stayed unmatched. CDR3: CASSSRTGRGTDTQYF. CDR3 coding DNA: TGTGCCAGCAGCTCCCGGACAGGCCGCGGCACAGATACGCAGTATTTT.

V gene TRBV5-1 combines with J gene TRBJ2-5, with 10 bases lining up with TRBD1. The CDR3 sequence is 17 residues long. The V gene end was trimmed by 2 bases and the J gene end by 7 bases; junction bases not matched to a gene: 14. Germline V gene data show CDR1 as SGHRS and CDR2 as YFSETQ. CDR3 loop: CASSLSGTGANTVTQYF. CDR3 DNA: TGCGCCAGCAGCTTATCCGGGACAGGGGCCAATACGGTGACCCAGTACTTC.

This clonotype is medium-sized (0.01 to 0.1%) by share. This chain joins TRBV2 and TRBJ1-4; possible D gene TRBD1, 6 bases. Between the trimmed V and J ends, which lost 7 bases and 7 bases, there was a span of 25 bases. Germline lookup yields CDR1 SNHLY and CDR2 FYNNEI. The CDR3 contains 17 residues. The CDR3 nucleotides are TGTGCCAGCACCGAGGGCGCAGGGGCCCCAGATAGTGAAAAACTGTTTTTT. Translated, it gives CASTEGAGAPDSEKLFF.

This clonotype appeared many times. The V call is TRBV3-1, the J call TRBJ2-7; tentatively, D is TRBD1 (7 bases). Germline CDR1 LGHDT, CDR2 YNNKEL (reference sequence). The CDR3 is made up of 15 amino acids. With 2 bases removed from V and 0 bases from J, the gap between germline ends came to 11 bases. The CDR3 coding sequence is TGTGCCAGCAGCCAACAGGGGGGACTCTCCTACGAGCAGTACTTC. It translates to CASSQQGGLSYEQYF.

This chain uses TRBV6-2 or TRBV6-3 with TRBJ2-1; 9 bases map to TRBD2. Germline CDR1 reads MNHEY; CDR2 reads SVGEGT. V lost 8 bases, J lost 4 bases, and 6 bases stayed unmatched. The CDR3 consists of 14 residues. CDR3 residues: CASLRRGGYNEQFF. The DNA for the CDR3 is TGTGCCAGCCTCCGGCGGGGGGGATACAATGAGCAGTTCTTC.

This clonotype was recorded at least ten times. Here the CDR3 reads CSARAGQVDAFF. The CDR3 DNA reads as TGCAGTGCTAGAGCCGGACAGGTCGATGCTTTCTTT. The chain combines TRBV20-1 with TRBJ1-1; the match to TRBD1 covers 7 bases. Germline CDR1 and CDR2: DFQATT and SNEGSKA (reference sequence). The CDR3 runs 12 residues. Trimming at V came to 1 base and at J to 11 bases, leaving 7 bases not matched to a gene.

In this sample, this clonotype turned up a few times. The V gene is TRBV28, the J gene TRBJ2-5; weak D call: TRBD2 (5 bases). The V and J ends lost 7 bases and 5 bases respectively, with 8 bases between them. Germline loops: CDR1 MDHEN, CDR2 SYDVKM. The CDR3 consists of 11 residues. The CDR3 here is CASTGYETQYF. The CDR3 nucleotides read TGTGCCAGCACGGGGTACGAGACCCAGTACTTC.

The sample holds many counts of this clonotype. V and J are TRBV6-6 and TRBJ1-2, with TRBD1 identical over 8 bases. CDR3 length: 16 amino acids. CDR1 and CDR2 (germline): MNHNY, SVGAGI (reference sequence). J lost 2 bases, V lost 6 bases, and 11 bases had no gene match. The chain's CDR3 is CASRPRTGPMNYGYTF. CDR3 DNA sequence: TGTGCCAGCAGACCCCGGACAGGGCCCATGAACTATGGCTACACCTTC.

This clonotype has a count of ten or more. The gene calls are TRBV7-9 and TRBJ2-7; D could derive from TRBD1 or TRBD2 (5 bases each). Germline V gene data show CDR1 as SEHNR and CDR2 as FQNEAQ (reference sequence). This CDR3 comprises 14 residues. With 4 bases removed from V and 4 bases from J, the gap between germline ends came to 14 bases. The CDR3, as DNA: TGTGCCAGCAGCTCGCCGGGACGGCCTTACGAGCAGTACTTC. Amino acids: CASSSPGRPYEQYF.

This clonotype was seen at least ten times. V and J are TRBV25-1 and TRBJ1-2, with a tentative D call TRBD1 (6 bases). V was cut by 1 base and J by 4 bases, with 13 bases left in between. The germline CDR1 and CDR2 sequences are MGHDK and SYGVNS. The CDR3 is made up of 15 amino acids. Here the CDR3 reads CASSEWEVGAYGYTF. CDR3 nucleotides: TGTGCCAGCAGTGAATGGGAGGTGGGGGCCTATGGCTACACCTTC.

To note about this clonotype: A much larger clone lies one base from this, so it may be a read error. V gene TRBV6-2 or TRBV6-3 combines with J gene TRBJ2-5; TRBD2 aligns across 8 bases. The CDR3 runs to 14 residues. The germline V gene has CDR1 MNHEY and CDR2 SVGEGT. CDR3 protein: CASSESSGQETQCF. The CDR3 nucleotides are TGTGCCAGCTCCGAGTCTAGCGGGCAAGAGACCCAGTGCTTC.

In its sample, this clonotype was seen many times. The chain links TRBV20-1 to TRBJ2-7; no reliable D call. Trimming stripped 4 bases from V and 4 bases from J, with 17 bases between. The CDR3 length is 14 residues. Germline V gives CDR1 DFQATT, CDR2 SNEGSKA (reference sequence). The CDR3: CSANYFRRPYEQYF. CDR3 coding DNA: TGCAGTGCTAACTATTTTAGACGGCCTTACGAGCAGTACTTC.